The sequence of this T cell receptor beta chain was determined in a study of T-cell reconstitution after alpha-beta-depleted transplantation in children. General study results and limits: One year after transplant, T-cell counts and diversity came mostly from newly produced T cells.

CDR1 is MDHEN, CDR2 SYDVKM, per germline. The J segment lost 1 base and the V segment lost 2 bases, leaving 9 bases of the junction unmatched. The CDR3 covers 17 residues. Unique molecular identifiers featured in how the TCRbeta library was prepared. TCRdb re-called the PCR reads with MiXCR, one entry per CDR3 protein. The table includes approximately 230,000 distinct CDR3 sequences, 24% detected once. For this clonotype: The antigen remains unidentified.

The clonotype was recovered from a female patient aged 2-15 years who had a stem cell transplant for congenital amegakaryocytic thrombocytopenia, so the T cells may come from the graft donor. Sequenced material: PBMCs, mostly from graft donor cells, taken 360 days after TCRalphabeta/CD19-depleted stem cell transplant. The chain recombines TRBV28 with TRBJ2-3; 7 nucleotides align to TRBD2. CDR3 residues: CASSLVSSGKRTDTQYF. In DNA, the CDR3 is TGTGCCAGCAGTTTAGTATCCAGCGGGAAACGCACAGATACGCAGTATTTT.